The 5 T cell receptor beta chains below all came from one sample that was sequenced in a study of T cell repertoires in cytomegalovirus infection. TCRdb processed the reads anew with MiXCR; each CDR3 protein has one entry. The sample gives 560,000 or so distinct CDR3 sequences, approximately 17% of which show up once; roughly a quarter is in the top ten. The specimen sequenced was CD8+ T cells from PBMCs. All receptors come from a human donor in good health (CMV status not recorded). Some clones in this sample may be carry-over from other donors' samples.

This clonotype appeared once. This chain joins TRBV13 and TRBJ2-3, with 10 bases identical to TRBD2. Unmatched junction bases numbered 7, after V lost 4 bases and J lost 3 bases. Germline values: CDR1 PRHDT, CDR2 FYEKMQ (reference sequence). The CDR3 has 16 amino acids. The CDR3 sequence is CASSYPSGGATDTQYF. CDR3 DNA: TGTGCCAGCAGCTACCCAAGCGGGGGGGCTACAGATACGCAGTATTTT.

The chain is built from TRBV7-3 and TRBJ2-1; 9 nucleotides align to TRBD2. J lost 2 bases, V lost 6 bases, and 8 bases had no gene match. This CDR3 spans 16 amino acids. Germline CDR1 and CDR2: SGHTA and FQGTGA. The CDR3 sequence: CASSPALAGAYNEQFF. CDR3 bases: TGTGCCAGCAGTCCAGCCTTAGCGGGAGCCTACAATGAGCAGTTCTTC.

The chain combines TRBV29-1 with TRBJ2-1; 8 nucleotides line up with TRBD2. The CDR3 is 15 residues long. The trim removed 7 bases at V and 0 bases at J, leaving 8 bases unmatched. Looked up from germline, CDR1 is SQVTM and CDR2 is ANQGSEA. In nucleotides, the CDR3 is TGCAGCGGAAGACTTAGCGGGGCCTCCTACAATGAGCAGTTCTTC. Translation: CSGRLSGASYNEQFF.

The chain combines TRBV27 with TRBJ1-2; D ambiguous. Germline lookup yields CDR1 MNHEY and CDR2 SMNVEV (reference sequence). The V end was cut by 2 bases, the J end by 1 base, with 11 bases between. CDR3 size: 15 residues. CDR3 in amino acids: CASSLGKGLNYGYTF. CDR3 coding DNA: TGTGCCAGCAGTTTAGGCAAAGGACTTAACTATGGCTACACCTTC.

Many counts were recorded for this clonotype. The V and J genes are TRBV20-1 and TRBJ2-7; 16 nucleotides align to TRBD2. Losses at the gene ends were 5 bases for V and 0 bases for J; bases not matched to a gene: 1. This CDR3 has 15 residues. Germline V CDR1 and CDR2: DFQATT, SNEGSKA (reference sequence). The CDR3 DNA sequence: TGCAGTGCTGGGACTAGCGGGAGGGTCTCCTACGAGCAGTACTTC. Translated: CSAGTSGRVSYEQYF.